Reported below is one T cell receptor beta chain. What it binds is unknown. With 0 bases removed from V and 0 bases from J, the gap between germline ends came to 11 bases. Germline lookup yields CDR1 LGHDT and CDR2 YNNKEL (reference sequence). CDR3 length: 16 residues. Authors of the study amplified TCR beta CDR3 regions from RNA transcripts. TCR CDR3 regions were first amplified by RT-PCR with HTBI primers. Each CDR3 protein gets one entry after TCRdb re-called the multiplex PCR reads with MiXCR. Seen here are around 210,000 distinct CDR3 sequences, less than 20% observed once, and the top ten hold 53%. This sample stems from a study of T cells in Graves' hyperthyroidism and ophthalmopathy. Broader study findings: A 13 V-J signature model discriminated ophthalmopathy versus stable hyperthyroidism.

It was uncontrolled infection, other autoimmune disease, pregnancy or lactation that excluded patients. PBMCs were obtained from 7.5 to 10 ml fresh peripheral blood. The clonotype was recovered from a woman between 50 and 59 years old with Graves' hyperthyroidism. The chain has TRBV3-1 and TRBJ1-1; D possibly corresponds to TRBD1 (5 bases). The sequenced sample was blood. The CDR3: CASSQEVGGMNTEAFF. CDR3 coding DNA: TGTGCCAGCAGCCAAGAAGTGGGGGGGATGAACACTGAAGCTTTCTTT.